The T cell receptor beta chain under discussion was sequenced for a study of T-cell reconstitution after alpha-beta-depleted transplantation in children. Broader study findings: T-cell numbers and diversity one year post-transplant derived largely from freshly generated T cells.

Preparation of the TCRbeta library used unique molecular identifiers. TCRdb re-called the PCR reads with MiXCR, one entry per CDR3 protein. The table lists some 300,000 distinct CDR3 sequences, 7.5% to 9% of them singletons. Turning to this clonotype: Its cognate antigen is unknown.

The sequence derives from a female patient aged 2-15 years who had a stem cell transplant for Fanconi anemia, so the T cells may come from the graft donor. The material was peripheral blood, obtained 360 days after TCRalphabeta/CD19-depleted stem cell transplant.

The CDR3 region has the DNA TGTGCCAGCAAAACCCCGGGACTAGCGGGAGGATATTCACCTTTAGAGCAGTTCTTC. This codes for CASKTPGLAGGYSPLEQFF. The chain employs TRBV12-3 or TRBV12-4 and TRBJ2-1; 15 bases are a match to TRBD2. V shed 7 bases and J 10 bases; nucleotides not matched to a gene: 20. The CDR3 consists of 19 residues.